Following are 3 T cell receptor beta chains from one sample sequenced in a study of shared clonotypes between healthy human individuals (dated by TCRdb to the early 2020s). Libraries were constructed by the immunoSEQ multiplex PCR assay. This immuneACCESS table, as held by TCRdb, lists in-frame sequences with V and J called but not all clones. Of the missing ones, under half trace to an unresolved V gene in checked studies; the others have no known cause. For this sample the table gives approximately 720,000 clones, of which approximately 90% were detected only once. More than 20% of the sample belongs to the ten largest clones. CD8 naive samples were CD45RO-negative cells positively selected for CCR7, giving a CD45RA+CCR7+ population that excluded TemRA cells. The sample consisted of naive CD8+ T cells sorted from blood. The cell subset or site label for this specimen denotes: CD45RA+CCR7+. The receptor source for this set is a man aged 30 to 39 in good health.

The chain uses TRBV11-2 and TRBJ2-7; TRBD1 or TRBD2 may be the D gene (7 bases each). The V and J ends lost 5 bases and 1 base respectively, with 18 bases between them. The CDR3 is 16 residues long. CDR1 and CDR2 (germline): SGHAT, FQNNGV. CDR3 residues: CASSTWEGASSYEQYF. CDR3 in DNA: TGTGCCAGCAGCACATGGGAGGGGGCTTCTTCCTACGAGCAGTACTTC.

CDR3 sequence: CASSPAGVAYEQYF. CDR3 nucleotide sequence: TGTGCCAGCAGCCCCGCGGGAGTGGCCTACGAGCAGTACTTC. The V gene is TRBV13, the J gene TRBJ2-7, with 7 bases fitting TRBD2. CDR3 length: 14 amino acids. The germline V gene encodes CDR1 PRHDT and CDR2 FYEKMQ (reference sequence). V lost 5 bases, J lost 2 bases, and 6 bases stayed unmatched.

The chain joins TRBV11-2 to TRBJ2-7; D is possibly TRBD2 (6 bases). This CDR3 has 15 amino acids. Trimming cost V 5 bases and J 1 base, with 15 bases left between them. The germline V gene has CDR1 SGHAT and CDR2 FQNNGV. The CDR3 nucleotides are TGTGCCAGCAGCGACCGGGGGAAAGGGTCCTACGAGCAGTACTTC. Translating it yields CASSDRGKGSYEQYF.